This TCR beta chain was retrieved from a study of Ad26.COV2.S vaccination and SARS-CoV-2 variants. Treatment meaning: 19 received Ad26.COV2.S at low or high dose, single or two shots; roughly five received placebo; per-sample allocation not given. After the first vaccine or placebo injection, samples were drawn on day 63. Germline values: CDR1 KGHSH, CDR2 LQKENI. V shed 3 bases and J 0 bases; nucleotides not matched to a gene: 5. This CDR3 region has 16 residues. The repertoire was sequenced with immunoSEQ multiplex PCR; TCRdb's copy has only in-frame clones and lacks some. The sample has hundreds of thousands of clones, 75% to 95% seen once; the top ten hold 10% to 15%.

The gene calls are TRBV18 and TRBJ1-5; 7 bases agree with TRBD1. The starting material was peripheral blood, obtained in a trial of Ad26.COV2.S vaccine versus placebo. This TCR came from a person between 18 and 65 years old who received the Ad26.COV2.S COVID-19 vaccine or a placebo. The CDR3 sequence is CASSPQQGPSNQPQHF. The CDR3 DNA sequence: TGTGCCAGCTCACCTCAACAGGGGCCTAGCAATCAGCCCCAGCATTTT.